The rows below give T cell receptor beta chains drawn from one sample of a study of blood T cell repertoires in COVID-19. Clones were sequenced by immunoSEQ multiplex PCR, and TCRdb holds only the in-frame ones, with some missing. The sample has some 200,000 clones, roughly 85% seen once. The sample consisted of peripheral blood. The receptors come from a man aged 55 to 70 with active or convalescent COVID-19. Both conserved end residues are trimmed from each CDR3. Fields, in order: clone size, V gene, J gene, CDR3 protein. Size tells how often a clone was seen (once, few, many) or the class of an expanded clone, and some rows leave it out.

once	TRBV5-4	TRBJ2-7	ASSPGTSGGGYSYEQY
.	TRBV2	TRBJ1-1	ASTEQGFSTEAF
.	TRBV4-2	TRBJ2-2	ASSQVALSGGAPGELF
.	TRBV18	TRBJ2-2	ASSRFRTGDTGELF
.	TRBV2	TRBJ2-7	ASSPLGTGPNEQY
.	TRBV15	TRBJ1-2	ATSREIWGGYGYT
.	TRBV15	TRBJ1-2	ATSRDRGDGYT
.	TRBV6-5	TRBJ1-4	ASSRTATNEKLF
few	TRBV6-1	TRBJ1-5	ASSERVRVENQPQH
few	TRBV2	TRBJ1-5	ASNLQGGNNQPQH
.	TRBV9	TRBJ2-3	ASSFTGLAGGASTDTQY
.	TRBV7-2	TRBJ2-7	ASSRERFYEQY
.	TRBV29-1	TRBJ2-1	SVERDRGNEQF
.	TRBV4-1	TRBJ2-1	ASSQRGGSSYNEQF
.	TRBV2	TRBJ2-5	ASSGNSGEETQY
.	TRBV28	TRBJ1-1	ASSYYRGRDTEAF
.	TRBV19	TRBJ1-5	ASKVGDYQPQH
.	TRBV3-1/TRBV3-2	TRBJ2-2	ASSLGLAGPNTGELF
.	TRBV6-5	TRBJ2-3	ASRDRDRGSGTQY
.	TRBV5-1	TRBJ1-4	ASSLGEGREKLF
.	TRBV27	TRBJ2-1	ASSLNSHNEQF
once	TRBV24-1	TRBJ1-5	ATSDSAPTGRYYSGNQPQH
.	TRBV2	TRBJ1-2	ASSMTGGISNYGYT
.	TRBV12-3/TRBV12-4	TRBJ1-2	ASSLARGHGYT
once	TRBV2	TRBJ2-5	ASSLTGGGTQY
.	TRBV5-4	TRBJ2-3	ASSHTDTQY
.	TRBV11-2	TRBJ2-5	ASSLNRGQETQY
.	TRBV27	TRBJ1-2	ASSLSRAGAWGYT
.	TRBV5-6	TRBJ2-5	ASSLDSFQETQY